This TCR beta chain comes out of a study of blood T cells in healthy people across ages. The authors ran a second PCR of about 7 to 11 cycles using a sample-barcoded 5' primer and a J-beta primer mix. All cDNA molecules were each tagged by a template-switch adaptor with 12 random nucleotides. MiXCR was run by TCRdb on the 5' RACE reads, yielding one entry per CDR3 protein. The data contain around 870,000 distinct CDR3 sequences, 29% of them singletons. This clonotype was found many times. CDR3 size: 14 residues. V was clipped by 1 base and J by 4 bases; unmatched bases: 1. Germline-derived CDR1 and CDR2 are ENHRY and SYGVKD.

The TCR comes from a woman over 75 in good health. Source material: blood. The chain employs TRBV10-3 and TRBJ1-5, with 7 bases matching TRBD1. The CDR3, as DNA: TGTGCCATCAGTGAGTTACAGGGGAATCAGCCCCAGCATTTT. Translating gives CAISELQGNQPQHF.